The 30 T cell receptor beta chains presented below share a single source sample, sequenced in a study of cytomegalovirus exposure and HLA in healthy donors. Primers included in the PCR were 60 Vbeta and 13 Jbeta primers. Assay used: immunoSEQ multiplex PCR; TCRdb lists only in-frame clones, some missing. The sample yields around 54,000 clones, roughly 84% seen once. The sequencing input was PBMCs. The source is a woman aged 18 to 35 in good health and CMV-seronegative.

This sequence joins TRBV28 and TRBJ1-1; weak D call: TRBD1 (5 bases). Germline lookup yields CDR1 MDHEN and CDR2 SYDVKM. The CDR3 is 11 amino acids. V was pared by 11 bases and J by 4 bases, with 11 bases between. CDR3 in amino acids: CALWGGTEAFF. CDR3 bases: TGTGCCCTTTGGGGGGGCACTGAAGCTTTCTTT.

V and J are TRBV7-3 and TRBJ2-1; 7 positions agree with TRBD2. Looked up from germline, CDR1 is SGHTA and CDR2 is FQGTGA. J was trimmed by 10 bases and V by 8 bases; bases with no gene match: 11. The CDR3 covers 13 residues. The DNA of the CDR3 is TGTGCCAGCTCTAGCGGAGGGGTAGGGGAGCAGTTCTTC. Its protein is CASSSGGVGEQFF.

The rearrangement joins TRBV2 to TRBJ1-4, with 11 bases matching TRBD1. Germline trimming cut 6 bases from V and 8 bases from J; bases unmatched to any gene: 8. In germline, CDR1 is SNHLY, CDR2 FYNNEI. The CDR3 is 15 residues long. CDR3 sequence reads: CASSAGQGAWEKLFF. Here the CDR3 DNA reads TGTGCCAGCAGCGCTGGACAGGGGGCGTGGGAAAAACTGTTTTTT.

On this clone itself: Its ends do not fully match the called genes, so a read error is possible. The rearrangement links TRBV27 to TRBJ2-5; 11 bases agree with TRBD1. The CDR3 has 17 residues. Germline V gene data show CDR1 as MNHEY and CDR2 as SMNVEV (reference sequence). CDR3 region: CASSFADRGRDHETQYF. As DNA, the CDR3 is TGTGCCAGCAGTTTCGCGGACAGGGGGCGCGACCATGAGACCCAGTACTTC.

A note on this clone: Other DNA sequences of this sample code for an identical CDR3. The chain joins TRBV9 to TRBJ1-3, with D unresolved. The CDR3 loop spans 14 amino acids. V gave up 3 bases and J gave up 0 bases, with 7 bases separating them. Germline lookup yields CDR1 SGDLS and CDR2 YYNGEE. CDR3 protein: CASSGASSGNTIYF. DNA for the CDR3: TGTGCCAGCAGCGGAGCGTCCTCTGGAAACACCATATATTTT.

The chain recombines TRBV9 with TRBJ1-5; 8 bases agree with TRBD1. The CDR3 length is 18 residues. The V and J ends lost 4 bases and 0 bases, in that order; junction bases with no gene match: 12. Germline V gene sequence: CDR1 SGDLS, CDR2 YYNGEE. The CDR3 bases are TGTGCCAGCAGCCCAAGGACAGGGCTTTCGTATAGCAATCAGCCCCAGCATTTT. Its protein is CASSPRTGLSYSNQPQHF.

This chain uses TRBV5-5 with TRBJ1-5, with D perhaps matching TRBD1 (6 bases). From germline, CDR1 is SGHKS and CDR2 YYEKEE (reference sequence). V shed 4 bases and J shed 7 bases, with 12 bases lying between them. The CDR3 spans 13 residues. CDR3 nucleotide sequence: TGTGCCAGCAGCAAAACAGGGTCCCAGCCCCAGCATTTT. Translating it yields CASSKTGSQPQHF.

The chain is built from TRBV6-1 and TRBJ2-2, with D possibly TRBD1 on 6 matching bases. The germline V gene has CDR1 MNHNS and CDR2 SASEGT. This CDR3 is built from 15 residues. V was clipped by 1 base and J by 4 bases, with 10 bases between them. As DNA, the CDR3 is TGTGCCAGCAGTGAAGGGGGACATCGCACCGGGGAGCTGTTTTTT. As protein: CASSEGGHRTGELFF.

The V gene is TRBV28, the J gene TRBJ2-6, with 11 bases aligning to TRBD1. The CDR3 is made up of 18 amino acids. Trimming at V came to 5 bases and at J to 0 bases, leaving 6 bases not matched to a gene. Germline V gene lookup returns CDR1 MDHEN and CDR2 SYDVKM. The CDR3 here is CASSEGGQGVSGANVLTF. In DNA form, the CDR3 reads TGTGCCAGCAGTGAGGGGGGACAGGGGGTCTCTGGGGCCAACGTCCTGACTTTC. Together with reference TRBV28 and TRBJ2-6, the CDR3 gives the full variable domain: DVKVTQSSRYLVKRTGEKVFLECVQDMDHENMFWYRQDPGLGLRLIYFSYDVKMKEKGDIPEGYSVSREKKERFSLILESASTNQTSMYLCASSEGGQGVSGANVLTFGAGSRLTVL.

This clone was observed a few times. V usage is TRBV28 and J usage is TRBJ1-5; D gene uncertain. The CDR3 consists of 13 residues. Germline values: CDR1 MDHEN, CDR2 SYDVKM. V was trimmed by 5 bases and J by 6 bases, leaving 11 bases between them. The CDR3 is CASSPFTFQPQHF. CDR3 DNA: TGTGCCAGCAGTCCCTTTACTTTTCAGCCCCAGCATTTT.

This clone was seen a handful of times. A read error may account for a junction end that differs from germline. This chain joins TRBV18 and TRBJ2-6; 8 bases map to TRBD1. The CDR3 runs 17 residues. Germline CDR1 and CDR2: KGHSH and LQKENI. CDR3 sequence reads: CASSRGQGGTGANGLTF. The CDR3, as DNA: TGTGCCAGCTCACGCGGACAGGGTGGGACTGGGGCCAACGGCCTGACTTTC.

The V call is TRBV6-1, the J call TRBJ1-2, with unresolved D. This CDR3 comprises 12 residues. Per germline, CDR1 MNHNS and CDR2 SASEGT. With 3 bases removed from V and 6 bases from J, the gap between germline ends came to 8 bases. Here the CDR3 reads CASSDGGHGYTF. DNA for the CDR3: TGTGCCAGCAGTGATGGAGGCCATGGCTACACCTTC.

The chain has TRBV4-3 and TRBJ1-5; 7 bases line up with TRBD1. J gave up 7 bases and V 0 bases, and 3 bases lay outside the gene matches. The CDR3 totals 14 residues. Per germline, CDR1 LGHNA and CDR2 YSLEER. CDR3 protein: CASSQDGRGQPQHF. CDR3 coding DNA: TGCGCCAGCAGCCAAGATGGCAGGGGGCAGCCCCAGCATTTT.

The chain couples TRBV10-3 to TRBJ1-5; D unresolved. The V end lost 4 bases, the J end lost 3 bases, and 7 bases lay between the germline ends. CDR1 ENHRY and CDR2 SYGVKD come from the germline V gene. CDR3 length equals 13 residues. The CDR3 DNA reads TGTGCCATCAGTGTGAGTAACAATCAGCCCCAGCATTTT. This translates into CAISVSNNQPQHF.

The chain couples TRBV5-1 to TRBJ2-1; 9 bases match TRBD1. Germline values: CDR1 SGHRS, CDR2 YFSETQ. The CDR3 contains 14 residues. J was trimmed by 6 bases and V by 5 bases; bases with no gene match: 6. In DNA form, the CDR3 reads TGCGCCAGCAGGGAAGGACAGGGGCCCAATGAGCAGTTCTTC. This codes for CASREGQGPNEQFF.

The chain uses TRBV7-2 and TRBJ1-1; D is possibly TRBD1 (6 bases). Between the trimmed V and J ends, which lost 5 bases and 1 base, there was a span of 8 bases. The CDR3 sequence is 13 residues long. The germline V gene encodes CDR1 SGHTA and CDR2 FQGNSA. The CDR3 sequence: CASSKQGNTEAFF. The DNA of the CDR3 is TGTGCCAGCAGCAAACAGGGGAACACTGAAGCTTTCTTT.

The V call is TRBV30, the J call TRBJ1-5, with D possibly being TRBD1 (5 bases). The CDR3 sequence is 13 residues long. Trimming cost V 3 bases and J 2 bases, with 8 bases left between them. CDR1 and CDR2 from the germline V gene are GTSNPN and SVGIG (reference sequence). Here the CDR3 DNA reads TGTGCCTGGAGGGGAGGGGGCAATCAGCCCCAGCATTTT. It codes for CAWRGGGNQPQHF.

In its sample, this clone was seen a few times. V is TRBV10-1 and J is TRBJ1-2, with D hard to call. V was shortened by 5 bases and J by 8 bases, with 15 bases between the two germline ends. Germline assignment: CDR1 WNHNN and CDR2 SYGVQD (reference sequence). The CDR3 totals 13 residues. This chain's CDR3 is CASSPDIMRGYTF. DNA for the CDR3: TGCGCCAGCAGTCCCGACATAATGCGAGGCTACACCTTC.

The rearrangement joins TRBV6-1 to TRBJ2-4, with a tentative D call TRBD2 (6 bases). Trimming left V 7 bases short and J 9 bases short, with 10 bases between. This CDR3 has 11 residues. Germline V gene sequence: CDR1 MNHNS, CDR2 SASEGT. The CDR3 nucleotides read TGTGCCAGCACTGGCGGGGCCATTCAGTACTTC. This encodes CASTGGAIQYF.

This CDR3 reads CASSLGTGGNQYGYTF. The CDR3 DNA follows: TGCGCCAGCAGCCTCGGGACAGGGGGCAATCAGTATGGCTACACCTTC. The V call is TRBV5-1, the J call TRBJ1-2; 12 positions agree with TRBD1. Per germline, CDR1 SGHRS and CDR2 YFSETQ. CDR3 length: 16 residues. With V trimmed by 4 bases and J by 5 bases, 9 bases remained unmatched.

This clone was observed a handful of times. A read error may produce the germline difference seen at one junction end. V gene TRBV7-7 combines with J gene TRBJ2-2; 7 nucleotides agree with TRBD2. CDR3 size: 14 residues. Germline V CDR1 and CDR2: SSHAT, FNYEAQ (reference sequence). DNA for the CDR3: TGTGCTAGCAGCTCGCGGGAGTCAGGCGGGGAGCTGTTTTTT. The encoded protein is CASSSRESGGELFF.

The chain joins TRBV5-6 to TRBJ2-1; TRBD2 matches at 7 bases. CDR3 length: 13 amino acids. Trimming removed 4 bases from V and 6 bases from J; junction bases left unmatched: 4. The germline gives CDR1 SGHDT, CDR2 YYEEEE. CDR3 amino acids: CASSTGTTNEQFF. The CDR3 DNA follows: TGTGCCAGCAGCACGGGGACTACCAATGAGCAGTTCTTC.

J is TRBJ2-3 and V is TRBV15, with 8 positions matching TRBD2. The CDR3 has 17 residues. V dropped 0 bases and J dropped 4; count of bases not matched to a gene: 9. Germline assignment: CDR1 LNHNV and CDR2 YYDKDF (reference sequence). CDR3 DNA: TGTGCCACCAGCAGAGAGTATCAAGGTAGCGGGGCAGATACGCAGTATTTT. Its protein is CATSREYQGSGADTQYF.

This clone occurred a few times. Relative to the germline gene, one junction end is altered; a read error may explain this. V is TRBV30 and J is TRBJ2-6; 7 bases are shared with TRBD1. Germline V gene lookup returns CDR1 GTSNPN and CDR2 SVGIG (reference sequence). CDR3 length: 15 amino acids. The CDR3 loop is CAWSEGGSGANGLTF. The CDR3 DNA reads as TGTGCCTGGAGTGAAGGGGGCTCTGGGGCCAACGGCCTGACTTTC.

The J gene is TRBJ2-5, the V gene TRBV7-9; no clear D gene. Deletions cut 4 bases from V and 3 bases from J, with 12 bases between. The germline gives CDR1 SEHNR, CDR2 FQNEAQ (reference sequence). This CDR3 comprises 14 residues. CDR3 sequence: CASSSPGPKETQYF. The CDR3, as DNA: TGTGCCAGCAGCTCGCCGGGTCCCAAAGAGACCCAGTACTTC.

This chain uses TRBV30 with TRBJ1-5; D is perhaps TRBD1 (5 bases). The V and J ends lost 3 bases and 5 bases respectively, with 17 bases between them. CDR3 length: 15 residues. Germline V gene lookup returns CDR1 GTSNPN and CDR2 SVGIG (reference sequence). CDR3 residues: CAWSAGQGADQPQHF. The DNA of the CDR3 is TGTGCCTGGAGCGCCGGTCAAGGGGCCGATCAGCCCCAGCATTTT.

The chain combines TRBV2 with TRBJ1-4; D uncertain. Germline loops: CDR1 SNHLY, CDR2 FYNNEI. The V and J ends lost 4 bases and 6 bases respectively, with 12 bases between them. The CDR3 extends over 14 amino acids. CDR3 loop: CASSGLGGDEKLFF. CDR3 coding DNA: TGTGCCAGCAGTGGGTTGGGTGGAGATGAAAAACTGTTTTTT.

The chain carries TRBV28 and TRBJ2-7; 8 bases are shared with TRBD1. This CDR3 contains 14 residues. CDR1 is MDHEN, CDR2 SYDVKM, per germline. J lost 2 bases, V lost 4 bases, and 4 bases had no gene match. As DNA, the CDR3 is TGTGCCAGCAGTTCGCCGGGACAGGCCTACGAGCAGTACTTC. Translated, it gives CASSSPGQAYEQYF. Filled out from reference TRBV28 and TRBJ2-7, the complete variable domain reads DVKVTQSSRYLVKRTGEKVFLECVQDMDHENMFWYRQDPGLGLRLIYFSYDVKMKEKGDIPEGYSVSREKKERFSLILESASTNQTSMYLCASSSPGQAYEQYFGPGTRLTVT.

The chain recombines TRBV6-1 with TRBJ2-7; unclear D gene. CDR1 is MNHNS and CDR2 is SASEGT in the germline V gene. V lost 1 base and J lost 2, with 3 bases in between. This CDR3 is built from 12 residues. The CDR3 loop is CASSEVAYEQYF. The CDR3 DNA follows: TGTGCCAGCAGTGAAGTAGCCTACGAGCAGTACTTC.

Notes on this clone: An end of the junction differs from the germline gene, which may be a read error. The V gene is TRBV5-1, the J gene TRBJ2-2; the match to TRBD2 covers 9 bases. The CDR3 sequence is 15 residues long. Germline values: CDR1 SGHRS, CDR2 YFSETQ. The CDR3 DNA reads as TGCGCCAGCAGCATAACCGGGACTAGCACCGGGGAGCCGTTTTTT. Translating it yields CASSITGTSTGEPFF.